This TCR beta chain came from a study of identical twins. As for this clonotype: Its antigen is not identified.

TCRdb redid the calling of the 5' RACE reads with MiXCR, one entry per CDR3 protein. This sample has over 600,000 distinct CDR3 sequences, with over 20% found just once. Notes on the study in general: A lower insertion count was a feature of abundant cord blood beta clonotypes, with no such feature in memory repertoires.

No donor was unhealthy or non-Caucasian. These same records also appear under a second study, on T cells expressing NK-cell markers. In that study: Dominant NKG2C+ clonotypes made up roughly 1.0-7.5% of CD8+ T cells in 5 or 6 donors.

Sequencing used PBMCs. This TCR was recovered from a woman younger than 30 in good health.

CDR3 loop: CSARSTEQYF. For the CDR3, the DNA is TGCAGTGCTAGATCTACCGAGCAGTACTTC. The chain carries TRBV20-1 and TRBJ2-7; D unclear. This CDR3 region has 10 residues. CDR1 and CDR2 (germline): DFQATT, SNEGSKA (reference sequence). V lost 2 bases and J 6 bases, leaving 5 bases between the germline ends.